The sequence of this T cell receptor beta chain was determined in a study of OX40 agonist ivuxolimab in advanced cancers. Study at large: Patients took ivuxolimab, an agonistic anti-OX40 (CD134) antibody. Patients assigned to dose escalation were diagnosed with hepatocellular carcinoma, melanoma, renal cell or head and neck cancer.

TCRdb keeps only in-frame clones here, not all; method: immunoSEQ multiplex PCR. The table shows about 81,000 clones, with about 93% occurring only once. As to this clone: Its antigen is as yet unknown.

The CDR3 runs 15 residues. Deletions cut 5 bases from V and 1 base from J, with 14 bases between. CDR1 and CDR2 (germline): LGHNA, YSLEER. Points from the study as a whole: Among the lowest peripheral clonal expansion occurred in 0.1-3.0 mg/kg partial responders. At 0.1 to 3.0 mg/kg and by week 6, CD4+ and CD8+ T cells in the blood had expanded clonally.

The sample in question was CD4+ or CD8+ T cells sorted from blood, obtained in a trial of the OX40 agonist ivuxolimab. The rearrangement links TRBV4-3 to TRBJ1-2; D is perhaps TRBD1 (5 bases). This clonotype was obtained from an adult with an advanced solid tumor such as melanoma, head and neck, liver or kidney cancer. Here the CDR3 DNA reads TGCGCCAGCAGCTCGGCGCCAGGGTATAACTATGGCTACACCTTC. Translated: CASSSAPGYNYGYTF.